This T cell receptor beta chain was found in a study of T cell changes during pregnancy in multiple sclerosis. TCRdb's copy holds only in-frame clones and misses some; the assay was immunoSEQ multiplex PCR. Of about 51,000 clones in the sample, roughly 94% were seen once. The CDR3 is 14 residues long. CDR1 is KGHSH and CDR2 is LQKENI in the germline V gene. V lost 3 bases and J 5 bases, leaving 11 bases between the germline ends. The material sequenced was CD4+ T cells from peripheral blood mononuclear cells, taken in the second trimester of pregnancy. V gene TRBV18 combines with J gene TRBJ1-5, with no clear D. The clonotype originates from a female donor with multiple sclerosis, enrolled in a pregnancy study. CDR3 loop: CASSPSPADQPQHF. The CDR3 DNA reads TGTGCCAGCTCACCTAGTCCAGCGGATCAGCCCCAGCATTTT.